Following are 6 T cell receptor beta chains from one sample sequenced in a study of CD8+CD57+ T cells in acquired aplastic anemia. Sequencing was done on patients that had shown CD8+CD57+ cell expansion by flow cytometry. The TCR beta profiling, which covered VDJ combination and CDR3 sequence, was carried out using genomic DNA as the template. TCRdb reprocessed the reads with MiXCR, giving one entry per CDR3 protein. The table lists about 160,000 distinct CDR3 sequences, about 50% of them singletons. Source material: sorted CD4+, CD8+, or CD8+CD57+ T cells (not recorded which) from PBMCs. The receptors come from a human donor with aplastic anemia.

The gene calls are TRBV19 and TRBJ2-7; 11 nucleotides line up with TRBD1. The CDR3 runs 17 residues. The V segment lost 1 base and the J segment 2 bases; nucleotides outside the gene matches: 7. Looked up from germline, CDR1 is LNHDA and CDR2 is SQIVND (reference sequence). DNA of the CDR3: TGTGCCAGTAGTATAGGGACAGGGGGCGCCAATACCTACGAGCAGTACTTC. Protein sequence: CASSIGTGGANTYEQYF.

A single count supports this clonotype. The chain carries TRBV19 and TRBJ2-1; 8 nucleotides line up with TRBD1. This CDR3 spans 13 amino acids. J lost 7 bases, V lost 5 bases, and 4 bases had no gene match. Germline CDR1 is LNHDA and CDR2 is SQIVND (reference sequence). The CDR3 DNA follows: TGTGCCAGTAGTGGACAGGGTTGGAATGAGCAGTTCTTC. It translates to CASSGQGWNEQFF. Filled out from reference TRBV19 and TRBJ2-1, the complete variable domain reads DGGITQSPKYLFRKEGQNVTLSCEQNLNHDAMYWYRQDPGQGLRLIYYSQIVNDFQKGDIAEGYSVSREKKESFPLTVTSAQKNPTAFYLCASSGQGWNEQFFGPGTRLTVL.

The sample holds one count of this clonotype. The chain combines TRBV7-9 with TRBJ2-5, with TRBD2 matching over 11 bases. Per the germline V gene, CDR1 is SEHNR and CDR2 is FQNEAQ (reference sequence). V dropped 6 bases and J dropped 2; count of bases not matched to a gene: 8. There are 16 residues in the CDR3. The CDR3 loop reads CASSERVAGGQETQYF. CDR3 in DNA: TGTGCCAGCAGTGAAAGGGTAGCGGGGGGGCAAGAGACCCAGTACTTC.

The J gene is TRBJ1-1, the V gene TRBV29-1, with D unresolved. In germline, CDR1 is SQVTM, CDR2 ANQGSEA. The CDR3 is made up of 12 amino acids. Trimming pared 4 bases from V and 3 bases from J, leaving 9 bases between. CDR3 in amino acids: CSVVSSYTEAFF. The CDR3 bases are TGCAGCGTTGTGAGCAGCTACACTGAAGCTTTCTTT.

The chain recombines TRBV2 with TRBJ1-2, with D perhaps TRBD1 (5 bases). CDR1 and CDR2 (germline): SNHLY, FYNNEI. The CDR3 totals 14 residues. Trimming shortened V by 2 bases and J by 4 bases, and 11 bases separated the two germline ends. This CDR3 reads CASSESHRTYGYTF. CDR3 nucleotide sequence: TGTGCCAGCAGTGAAAGTCACAGGACCTATGGCTACACCTTC.

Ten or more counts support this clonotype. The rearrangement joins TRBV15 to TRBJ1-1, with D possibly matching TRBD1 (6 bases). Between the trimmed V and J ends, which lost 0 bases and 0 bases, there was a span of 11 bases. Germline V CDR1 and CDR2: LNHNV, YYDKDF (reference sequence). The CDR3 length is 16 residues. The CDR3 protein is CATSRENGGLNTEAFF. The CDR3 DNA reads TGTGCCACCAGCAGAGAAAATGGGGGCCTGAACACTGAAGCTTTCTTT.